A selection of T cell receptor beta chains follows, all from one sample in a study of shared clonotypes between healthy human individuals. Using immunoSEQ multiplex PCR, the repertoire was profiled, and TCRdb retains in-frame clones only, with some absent. The sample contains about 490,000 clones, about three quarters of which appear only once. Sequencing used PBMCs. These receptors were obtained from a woman aged 40-49 years in good health. Some clones in this sample may be carry-over from other donors' samples. Both conserved end residues are part of each CDR3.

J gene,V gene,CDR3 protein
TRBJ1-4,TRBV28,CASSPRGEKLFF
TRBJ1-1,TRBV7-9,CASSRPQGGGVAFF
TRBJ2-7,TRBV11-3,CASSLDPGNEQYF
TRBJ2-1,TRBV10-1,CASSESRGAFYNEQFF
TRBJ2-7,TRBV6-1,CASGQGGQYF
TRBJ2-3,TRBV29-1,CSVEGGLLTDTQYF
TRBJ1-1,TRBV28,CASSLSLTDNTEAFF
TRBJ2-1,TRBV7-6,CASSSQRTRTYNEQFF
TRBJ2-1,TRBV6-4,CASSGGLAGGDEQFF
TRBJ2-7,TRBV5-1,CASSLGGTGYEQYF
TRBJ2-2,TRBV7-2,CASSLGPASNTGELFF
TRBJ2-7,TRBV7-9,CASSLGGLAAEQYF
TRBJ1-5,TRBV27,CASSFSNQPQHF
TRBJ1-2,TRBV6-6,CASSYGGYGYTF
TRBJ1-1,TRBV2,CASRLQMNTEAFF
TRBJ1-6,TRBV11-2,CASSVDLSGFGSPLHF
TRBJ1-1,TRBV18,CASSPYQQGGTEAFF
TRBJ1-1,TRBV7-9,CASRDVGEAFF
TRBJ2-2,TRBV15,CATSRSTGANTGELFF
TRBJ2-5,TRBV4-2,CASSQEIGGKTQYF
TRBJ2-1,TRBV30,CAWSAPYGQSGSYNEQFF
TRBJ2-3,TRBV6-4,CASSVGEPTDTQYF
TRBJ2-3,TRBV6-4,CASSELASDTQYF
.,TRBV19,CASSTTTTYEQYF
TRBJ2-7,TRBV5-1,CASSEGPVFYEQYF
TRBJ1-2,TRBV20-1,CGAMGVYGYTF
TRBJ2-7,TRBV6-1,CASSLTGDDYEQYF
TRBJ2-7,TRBV6-6,CASSYGHSDRTYEQYF